The clone carrying this TCR beta chain was seen just once. Its antigen is unidentified. The sample is drawn from a study of cytomegalovirus exposure and HLA in healthy donors. Primers for the PCR totalled 60 Vbeta and 13 Jbeta. Produced via immunoSEQ multiplex PCR; TCRdb's table is partial and in-frame only. This sample yields approximately 120,000 clones, of which around three quarters are seen a single time; about 9.2% belongs to the top ten. Study-wide results and caveats: Accurate prediction of most subjects' HLA-A and HLA-B alleles from TCR beta sequences was reported.

Looked up from germline, CDR1 is SSHAT and CDR2 is FNYEAQ (reference sequence). Trimming left V 5 bases short and J 4 bases short, with 17 bases between. The CDR3 runs 15 residues. The chain employs TRBV7-7 and TRBJ2-5, with a tentative D call TRBD2 (5 bases). The clonotype comes from a man aged 30 to 39 in good health and CMV-seropositive. Sequencing was carried out using PBMCs. Here the CDR3 DNA reads TGTGCCAGCAGCACTAGTAGGGCTTTGGGAGAGACCCAGTACTTC. Translation gives CASSTSRALGETQYF. Drawing the rest from reference TRBV7-7 and TRBJ2-5, the complete variable domain is GAGVSQSPRYKVTKRGQDVTLRCDPISSHATLYWYQQALGQGPEFLTYFNYEAQPDKSGLPSDRFSAERPEGSISTLTIQRTEQRDSAMYRCASSTSRALGETQYFGPGTRLLVL.